The rows below give T cell receptor beta chains drawn from one sample of a study of cytomegalovirus exposure and HLA in healthy donors. This table comes from immunoSEQ multiplex PCR, and its TCRdb copy is limited to in-frame clones, with some not included. The table has under 150,000 clones, roughly 80% seen once. The sequenced sample consisted of PBMCs. Source of these receptors: a woman in her thirties or forties in good health and CMV-seropositive. Each CDR3 is given with its conserved first and last residue. A D gene is named only where the DNA matches it firmly. Clone size is given for some rows only: seen once, a few or many times, or a class if the clone is expanded.

>TRBV20-1|.|TRBJ2-1|.
CSAPTYNEQFF
TGCAGTGCTCCAACCTACAATGAGCAGTTCTTC
>TRBV9|few|TRBJ1-5|.
CASSQGGGGNQPQHF
TGTGCCAGCAGCCAAGGTGGAGGAGGGAATCAGCCCCAGCATTTT
>TRBV5-1|.|TRBJ2-3|.
CASSLVGGPDTQYF
TGCGCCAGCAGCTTGGTTGGGGGCCCAGATACGCAGTATTTT
>TRBV10-3|.|TRBJ1-5|.
CAIAENSNQPQHF
TGTGCCATCGCAGAAAATAGCAATCAGCCCCAGCATTTT
>TRBV11-2|.|TRBJ2-7|.
CASSSFYEQYF
TGTGCCAGCAGCTCATTCTACGAGCAGTACTTC
>TRBV27|.|TRBJ1-1|TRBD1
CASKNTGGLFRSEQNTEAFF
TGTGCCAGCAAAAATACAGGGGGGCTCTTCCGATCTGAACAAAACACTGAAGCTTTCTTT
>TRBV9|.|TRBJ2-1|TRBD2
CASSASGGSNEQFF
TGTGCCAGCAGCGCTAGCGGGGGTTCTAATGAGCAGTTCTTC
>TRBV9|once|TRBJ2-5|TRBD1
CASSPTGGLETQYF
TGTGCCAGCAGCCCGACAGGGGGCTTAGAGACCCAGTACTTC
>TRBV7-3|.|TRBJ1-6|TRBD1
CASSTGVWNSPLHF
TGTGCCAGCAGCACAGGGGTCTGGAATTCACCCCTCCACTTT
>TRBV5-4|.|TRBJ2-1|TRBD2
CASSRTSGLGEEQFF
TGTGCCAGCAGCCGGACTAGCGGCCTTGGGGAGGAGCAGTTCTTC
>TRBV25-1|.|TRBJ2-7|.
CASSVVSSYEQYF
TGTGCCAGCAGTGTGGTGAGTTCCTACGAGCAGTACTTC
>TRBV5-1|.|TRBJ2-1|.
CASSLDSGGMNNEQFF
TGCGCCAGCAGCTTGGATTCTGGGGGGATGAACAATGAGCAGTTCTTC
>TRBV19|.|TRBJ2-7|TRBD1
CASSRDRGYEQYF
TGTGCCAGTAGCCGGGACAGGGGCTACGAGCAGTACTTC
>TRBV19|few|TRBJ2-5|TRBD2
CASGPGLASETQYF
TGTGCCAGCGGGCCGGGACTAGCGTCGGAGACCCAGTACTTC
>TRBV28|.|TRBJ2-2|TRBD2
CASSSPLAGGPSQRLTGELFF
TGTGCCAGCAGTTCACCATTAGCGGGGGGGCCTTCTCAGCGTCTCACCGGGGAGCTGTTTTTT
>TRBV6-1|.|TRBJ2-3|TRBD2
CASSEDGGAADTQYF
TGTGCCAGCAGTGAGGACGGGGGGGCCGCTGATACGCAGTATTTT
>TRBV13|few|TRBJ2-3|TRBD2
CASSKLAGGTDTQYF
TGTGCCAGCAGCAAACTAGCGGGCGGCACAGATACGCAGTATTTT
>TRBV28|.|TRBJ1-5|.
CASSSEGNQPQHF
TGTGCCAGCAGCTCGGAGGGCAATCAGCCCCAGCATTTT
>TRBV6-1|.|TRBJ2-1|.
CASSKTGSYNEQFF
TGTGCCAGCAGTAAAACGGGGAGCTACAATGAGCAGTTCTTC
>TRBV2|.|TRBJ2-5|.
CASSVYTSQETQYF
TGTGCCAGCAGTGTCTATACTAGCCAAGAGACCCAGTACTTC
>TRBV6-5|.|TRBJ1-1|.
CASSNTGLGTEAFF
TGTGCCAGCAGCAACACAGGGTTGGGCACTGAAGCTTTCTTT
>TRBV10-3|.|TRBJ2-7|TRBD1
CATFYGTGAGEQYF
TGTGCCACCTTCTACGGGACAGGGGCCGGCGAGCAGTACTTC